Reported below is one T cell receptor (beta chain). Antigen specificity is unknown. Then a second PCR, running roughly 6 to 11 cycles, was carried out with a sample-barcoded 5' primer and a J-beta primer mix. TCRdb analysed the 5' RACE reads with MiXCR anew, one entry per CDR3 protein. The sample lists about 1.7 million distinct CDR3 sequences, about 30% seen once, with over 7% in the top ten. The sample belongs to a study of blood T cells in healthy people across ages. Trimming removed 3 bases from V and 6 bases from J, with 20 bases in between. In germline, CDR1 is MDHEN, CDR2 SYDVKM. The CDR3 extends over 16 amino acids. Points from the study as a whole: Fewer expanded clones and more diversity marked long-lived versus aged donors.

The clonotype was recovered from a woman between 25 and 40 years old in good health. The chain has TRBV28 and TRBJ1-2; D ambiguous. The sequenced material came from blood. In nucleotides, the CDR3 is TGTGCCAGCAGTTTCCCTGTCCCATCTGGGAGGGATGGCTACACCTTC. Protein product: CASSFPVPSGRDGYTF.